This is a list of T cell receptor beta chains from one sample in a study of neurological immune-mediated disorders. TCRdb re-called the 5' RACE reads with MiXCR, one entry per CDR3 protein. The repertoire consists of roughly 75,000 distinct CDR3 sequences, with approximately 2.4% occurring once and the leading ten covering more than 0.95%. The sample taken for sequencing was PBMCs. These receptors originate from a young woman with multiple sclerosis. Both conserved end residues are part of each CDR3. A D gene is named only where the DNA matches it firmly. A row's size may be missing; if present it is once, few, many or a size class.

cdr3_nt: TGTGCCAGCAGCTCGGCCCCACTCGGGACAGTCTACAATGAGCAGTTCTTC; cdr3_aa: CASSSAPLGTVYNEQFF; d_call: TRBD1; clone_size: many; j_call: TRBJ2-1; v_call: TRBV7-2
cdr3_nt: TGTGCCAGCAGTGATGCAGGCCCTAGCACAGATACGCAGTATTTT; cdr3_aa: CASSDAGPSTDTQYF; d_call: .; clone_size: many; j_call: TRBJ2-3; v_call: TRBV2
cdr3_nt: TGTGCCAGCAGCCGAGGGACAGGGAATAGTGAAGCTTTCTTT; cdr3_aa: CASSRGTGNSEAFF; d_call: TRBD1; clone_size: many; j_call: TRBJ1-1; v_call: TRBV7-9
cdr3_nt: TGTGCCAGCAGCTACTCAAACTTGGGCGGCTACACCTTC; cdr3_aa: CASSYSNLGGYTF; d_call: .; clone_size: many; j_call: TRBJ1-2; v_call: TRBV9
cdr3_nt: TGTGCCAGCAGCCAAGATCTTTTGCATCCAGGGCTTGAAGCTTTCTTT; cdr3_aa: CASSQDLLHPGLEAFF; d_call: .; clone_size: many; j_call: TRBJ1-1; v_call: TRBV4-2
cdr3_nt: TGTGCCAACAGTAAGCCTTGGCACCGATGGGAGCAGCCCCAGCATTTT; cdr3_aa: CANSKPWHRWEQPQHF; d_call: .; clone_size: many; j_call: TRBJ1-5; v_call: TRBV5-6
cdr3_nt: TGTGCCAGCAGCTTAACCGGGACTAGCAACGTGGATGAGCAGTTCTTC; cdr3_aa: CASSLTGTSNVDEQFF; d_call: TRBD2; clone_size: few; j_call: TRBJ2-1; v_call: TRBV7-7
cdr3_nt: TGCAGTGCTGAGGGACAGGGGGCAGATGAGCAGTTCTTC; cdr3_aa: CSAEGQGADEQFF; d_call: TRBD1; clone_size: few; j_call: TRBJ2-1; v_call: TRBV20-1
cdr3_nt: TGTGCCAGCACCCCACCTCGGCCCACCGGGGAGCTGTTTTTT; cdr3_aa: CASTPPRPTGELFF; d_call: .; clone_size: many; j_call: TRBJ2-2; v_call: TRBV7-8
cdr3_nt: TGCAGCGCCGGAATAGCGGGAGAGGGGGAGACCCAGTACTTC; cdr3_aa: CSAGIAGEGETQYF; d_call: TRBD2; clone_size: many; j_call: TRBJ2-5; v_call: TRBV29-1
cdr3_nt: TGCGCCAGCAGCCAGCTAGGACGGAGCTCTGGAAACACCATATATTTT; cdr3_aa: CASSQLGRSSGNTIYF; d_call: .; clone_size: many; j_call: TRBJ1-3; v_call: TRBV4-3
cdr3_nt: TGTGCCAGCAGTGGGCAAGGGACAGGCTACCAAGAGACCCAGTACTTC; cdr3_aa: CASSGQGTGYQETQYF; d_call: TRBD1; clone_size: few; j_call: TRBJ2-5; v_call: TRBV28
cdr3_nt: TGCAGTGCCGGGCGGGGGACATACTACGAGCAGTACTTC; cdr3_aa: CSAGRGTYYEQYF; d_call: .; clone_size: many; j_call: TRBJ2-7; v_call: TRBV20-1
cdr3_nt: TGCAGCGCAGGGAATGGAAACACCATATATTTT; cdr3_aa: CSAGNGNTIYF; d_call: .; clone_size: many; j_call: TRBJ1-3; v_call: TRBV29-1
cdr3_nt: TGCGCCAGCAGCTTACTACCAGAGTCAGACATTGAAGCTTTCTTT; cdr3_aa: CASSLLPESDIEAFF; d_call: .; clone_size: many; j_call: TRBJ1-1; v_call: TRBV5-1
cdr3_nt: TGTGCCAGCAGCTTAGGGACTATTGGGGGGACCCAGTACTTC; cdr3_aa: CASSLGTIGGTQYF; d_call: .; clone_size: .; j_call: TRBJ2-5; v_call: TRBV7-6
cdr3_nt: TGTGCCAGCAGTGTACTAAGCACCTACGAGCAGTACTTC; cdr3_aa: CASSVLSTYEQYF; d_call: .; clone_size: many; j_call: TRBJ2-7; v_call: TRBV28
cdr3_nt: TGTGCCAGCAGTCCCGAGGACAGTCTTAATGAAAAACTGTTTTTT; cdr3_aa: CASSPEDSLNEKLFF; d_call: .; clone_size: many; j_call: TRBJ1-4; v_call: TRBV28
cdr3_nt: TGCGCCAGCAGGCTACAGGGGACGAGCTCCTACGAGCAGTACTTC; cdr3_aa: CASRLQGTSSYEQYF; d_call: TRBD1; clone_size: many; j_call: TRBJ2-7; v_call: TRBV5-1
cdr3_nt: TGTGCCAGCAGCTTTCGGGGAATAAACATTCAGTACTTC; cdr3_aa: CASSFRGINIQYF; d_call: .; clone_size: many; j_call: TRBJ2-4; v_call: TRBV7-2
cdr3_nt: TGCGCCAGCAGCCAAGTTCCGGCCAGCACTGAAGCTTTCTTT; cdr3_aa: CASSQVPASTEAFF; d_call: .; clone_size: many; j_call: TRBJ1-1; v_call: TRBV5-1
cdr3_nt: TGCAGTGCTGGAGCGGACCCGAGGAACACCGGGGAGCTGTTTTTT; cdr3_aa: CSAGADPRNTGELFF; d_call: .; clone_size: many; j_call: TRBJ2-2; v_call: TRBV20-1
cdr3_nt: TGCAGTGCTAGAGATCAGCGTACCACGTCCTACGAGCAGTACTTC; cdr3_aa: CSARDQRTTSYEQYF; d_call: .; clone_size: many; j_call: TRBJ2-7; v_call: TRBV20-1
cdr3_nt: TGTGCCAGCAGCCCGGGGGGGTCCTTCGGCTCCTACAATGAGCAGTTCTTC; cdr3_aa: CASSPGGSFGSYNEQFF; d_call: TRBD2; clone_size: many; j_call: TRBJ2-1; v_call: TRBV5-5
cdr3_nt: TGTGCCAGCAGCTTAGCGGGGTCGGACTCCTACAATGAGCAGTTCTTC; cdr3_aa: CASSLAGSDSYNEQFF; d_call: .; clone_size: many; j_call: TRBJ2-1; v_call: TRBV7-9
cdr3_nt: TGTGCCAGCAGCCTCAGGGCTGGGGGAGATGGCTACACCTTC; cdr3_aa: CASSLRAGGDGYTF; d_call: .; clone_size: many; j_call: TRBJ1-2; v_call: TRBV7-2
cdr3_nt: TGCGCCAGCAGCCCGGGGACGGCGGGGACTGAAGCTTTCTTT; cdr3_aa: CASSPGTAGTEAFF; d_call: .; clone_size: many; j_call: TRBJ1-1; v_call: TRBV5-1
cdr3_nt: TGTGCCACCAGTGACCCTACGGGACAGGGTGTCTTCCCAGATACGCAGTATTTT; cdr3_aa: CATSDPTGQGVFPDTQYF; d_call: TRBD1; clone_size: many; j_call: TRBJ2-3; v_call: TRBV24-1
cdr3_nt: TGTGCCAGCACCTATGGGACAGGCAATGGCTACACCTTC; cdr3_aa: CASTYGTGNGYTF; d_call: TRBD1; clone_size: many; j_call: TRBJ1-2; v_call: TRBV12-3/TRBV12-4
cdr3_nt: TGTGCCAGGCTGTTGCAGCGGGTTCGCAATGAGCAGTTCTTC; cdr3_aa: CARLLQRVRNEQFF; d_call: .; clone_size: many; j_call: TRBJ2-1; v_call: TRBV7-9
cdr3_nt: TGTGCCAGCAGCTTAGACCGGGTCTTCCAAGAGACCCAGTACTTC; cdr3_aa: CASSLDRVFQETQYF; d_call: .; clone_size: many; j_call: TRBJ2-5; v_call: TRBV7-2
cdr3_nt: TGCAGCGGGGAACAGGTCGGTGGCACTGAAGCTTTCTTT; cdr3_aa: CSGEQVGGTEAFF; d_call: .; clone_size: many; j_call: TRBJ1-1; v_call: TRBV29-1
cdr3_nt: TGCGCCAGCAGCCCACGAGCGGGAGGTCAGACCGGGGAGCTGTTTTTT; cdr3_aa: CASSPRAGGQTGELFF; d_call: TRBD2; clone_size: many; j_call: TRBJ2-2; v_call: TRBV4-3
cdr3_nt: TGCGCCAGCTCGAAGGGGTCCGGATATGATGGCTACACCTTC; cdr3_aa: CASSKGSGYDGYTF; d_call: .; clone_size: many; j_call: TRBJ1-2; v_call: TRBV5-1
cdr3_nt: TGCAGTGCTAACGAGGGGAACAATCAGCCCCAGCATTTT; cdr3_aa: CSANEGNNQPQHF; d_call: .; clone_size: .; j_call: TRBJ1-5; v_call: TRBV20-1
cdr3_nt: TGTGCCAGCAGCCCCGGCCCCACTGAAGCTTTCTTT; cdr3_aa: CASSPGPTEAFF; d_call: .; clone_size: many; j_call: TRBJ1-1; v_call: TRBV7-6
cdr3_nt: TGTGCCAGCAGCCCAGTTGGACTAGAAGTCAGAAATGAGCAGTTCTTC; cdr3_aa: CASSPVGLEVRNEQFF; d_call: TRBD2; clone_size: many; j_call: TRBJ2-1; v_call: TRBV7-9
cdr3_nt: TGTGCCAGACAACAGGGATCTTCCTCTGGGGCCAACGTCCTGACTTTC; cdr3_aa: CARQQGSSSGANVLTF; d_call: .; clone_size: many; j_call: TRBJ2-6; v_call: TRBV2
cdr3_nt: TGTGCCACCAGCAGGGACGCGGAGCCCTCCTACGAGCAGTACTTC; cdr3_aa: CATSRDAEPSYEQYF; d_call: .; clone_size: many; j_call: TRBJ2-7; v_call: TRBV15
cdr3_nt: TGCAGTGCTAGCGACGTGGGGAAGAGCTCCTACAATGAGCAGTTCTTC; cdr3_aa: CSASDVGKSSYNEQFF; d_call: .; clone_size: many; j_call: TRBJ2-1; v_call: TRBV20-1
cdr3_nt: TGCGCCAGCAGCAGAGATACGGACACTGAAGCTTTCTTT; cdr3_aa: CASSRDTDTEAFF; d_call: .; clone_size: many; j_call: TRBJ1-1; v_call: TRBV10-1
cdr3_nt: TGTGCCAGCAGTCCGCAGGGTGAGACTGAAGCTTTCTTT; cdr3_aa: CASSPQGETEAFF; d_call: .; clone_size: many; j_call: TRBJ1-1; v_call: TRBV2
cdr3_nt: TGTGCCAGCAGCCATAACAATGAGCAGTTCTTC; cdr3_aa: CASSHNNEQFF; d_call: .; clone_size: many; j_call: TRBJ2-1; v_call: TRBV3-1
cdr3_nt: TGTGCCAGCAGCTTAGGTCTGGCGGGAGTGGAGCAGTTCTTC; cdr3_aa: CASSLGLAGVEQFF; d_call: TRBD2; clone_size: many; j_call: TRBJ2-1; v_call: TRBV7-2
cdr3_nt: TGTGCCAGCAGCCCAGGGGGGGGGGCCACAGATACGCAGTATTTT; cdr3_aa: CASSPGGGATDTQYF; d_call: .; clone_size: many; j_call: TRBJ2-3; v_call: TRBV12-3/TRBV12-4
cdr3_nt: TGTGCCAGCAGTTACCCCCATGGGGGGGCTGGAAACACCATATATTTT; cdr3_aa: CASSYPHGGAGNTIYF; d_call: .; clone_size: many; j_call: TRBJ1-3; v_call: TRBV6-6
cdr3_nt: TGCAGTGCGCGCACAGGGGCCCTCAGGGATGAGCAGTTCTTC; cdr3_aa: CSARTGALRDEQFF; d_call: TRBD1; clone_size: many; j_call: TRBJ2-1; v_call: TRBV20-1
cdr3_nt: TGTGCCAGCAGTGGAGATTATAATTCACCCCTCCACTTT; cdr3_aa: CASSGDYNSPLHF; d_call: .; clone_size: many; j_call: TRBJ1-6; v_call: TRBV2
cdr3_nt: TGCGCCAGCAGCCCAATAAGTCGGGTCTCCTACAATGAGCAGTTCTTC; cdr3_aa: CASSPISRVSYNEQFF; d_call: .; clone_size: many; j_call: TRBJ2-1; v_call: TRBV5-1
cdr3_nt: TGTGCCAGCAGCTTAGGATACGGCGTCCTGACTTTC; cdr3_aa: CASSLGYGVLTF; d_call: .; clone_size: many; j_call: TRBJ2-6; v_call: TRBV7-2
cdr3_nt: TGCGCCAGCAGCTTGGTGGTTGGTGCAGACTACGAGCAGTACTTC; cdr3_aa: CASSLVVGADYEQYF; d_call: .; clone_size: many; j_call: TRBJ2-7; v_call: TRBV5-1
cdr3_nt: TGCGCCAGCAGCTTCAGACCAGAGACCCAGTACTTC; cdr3_aa: CASSFRPETQYF; d_call: .; clone_size: many; j_call: TRBJ2-5; v_call: TRBV5-1
cdr3_nt: TGCAGTGCTAGAATAGCGGGGCGCTCCTACAATGAGCAGTTCTTC; cdr3_aa: CSARIAGRSYNEQFF; d_call: TRBD2; clone_size: many; j_call: TRBJ2-1; v_call: TRBV20-1
cdr3_nt: TGTGCCAGCAGGCCGACAGGGGGCCCCTTCAATGAGCAGTTCTTC; cdr3_aa: CASRPTGGPFNEQFF; d_call: TRBD1; clone_size: many; j_call: TRBJ2-1; v_call: TRBV12-3/TRBV12-4
cdr3_nt: TGTGCCAGCTCACTGCGACCCCAAATGGAGGCTGAAGCTTTCTTT; cdr3_aa: CASSLRPQMEAEAFF; d_call: .; clone_size: .; j_call: TRBJ1-1; v_call: TRBV18
cdr3_nt: TGTGCCAGCCGACGAGGGAGGACTGAAGCTTTCTTT; cdr3_aa: CASRRGRTEAFF; d_call: .; clone_size: many; j_call: TRBJ1-1; v_call: TRBV11-2
cdr3_nt: TGTGCCAGCAGTTACGGGGCGGGAGAAAGCTACGAGCAGTACTTC; cdr3_aa: CASSYGAGESYEQYF; d_call: TRBD2; clone_size: many; j_call: TRBJ2-7; v_call: TRBV6-5
cdr3_nt: TGCAGTGCTAGAGGGCGGACAGGGGGCTCCAATCAGCCCCAGCATTTT; cdr3_aa: CSARGRTGGSNQPQHF; d_call: TRBD1; clone_size: many; j_call: TRBJ1-5; v_call: TRBV20-1
cdr3_nt: TGCAGTGCTAGCATACCACCGGGACAGGGCCCCCGGGGCACTGAAGCTTTCTTT; cdr3_aa: CSASIPPGQGPRGTEAFF; d_call: TRBD1; clone_size: many; j_call: TRBJ1-1; v_call: TRBV20-1
cdr3_nt: TGTGCCAGCAGCTTACAGGGTTTGGGTGAGCAGTACTTC; cdr3_aa: CASSLQGLGEQYF; d_call: .; clone_size: many; j_call: TRBJ2-7; v_call: TRBV7-2